This T cell receptor (beta chain) was captured by sequencing in a study of blood T cell repertoires in COVID-19. How the authors handled the data: Reference gene primer amplification gave nucleated cell count estimates. TCRdb keeps only in-frame clones here, not all; method: immunoSEQ multiplex PCR. V, J and clone size were drawn from that table, and D and trimming were deduced from the DNA. The sample has 20,000 to 25,000 clones, around 70% seen once. CDR1 and CDR2 from the germline V gene are MNHNY and SVGAGI (reference sequence). Trimming removed 1 base from V and 5 bases from J; junction bases left unmatched: 1. This CDR3 has 14 residues. This clone appeared a few times. The same CDR3 can be traced to other DNA sequences in this sample.

The chain couples TRBV6-6 to TRBJ2-1; TRBD2 aligns across 8 bases. What was sequenced was peripheral blood. The TCR was taken from a human donor in a cohort sampled during active or convalescent COVID-19. CDR3 amino acids: CASSYLAGNNEQFF. The CDR3 DNA is TGTGCCAGCAGTTACTTAGCGGGAAACAATGAGCAGTTCTTC.